One and the same sample provided the 20 T cell receptor beta chains below, sequenced in a study of blood T cells in healthy people across ages. A second PCR, run for about 7 to 11 cycles, used a sample-barcoded 5' primer plus a J-beta primer mix. From the 5' RACE reads, TCRdb called clonotypes with MiXCR, one entry per CDR3 protein. The sample lists over a million distinct CDR3 sequences; under 55% were seen once. Input material: blood. These receptors were obtained from a woman in her sixties or seventies in good health.

This clonotype came up many times. This chain joins TRBV15 and TRBJ2-7; D might be TRBD1 or TRBD2, each matching 5 bases. The germline V and J ends were trimmed by 3 bases and 1 base, with 19 bases remaining between them. The V gene's germline CDR1 is LNHNV and CDR2 YYDKDF (reference sequence). The CDR3 loop spans 17 amino acids. CDR3 nucleotides: TGTGCCACCAGCAGGTCCTTTGGGGGTAGCGTATCCTACGAGCAGTACTTC. This codes for CATSRSFGGSVSYEQYF. Supplemented by reference TRBV15 and TRBJ2-7, the full variable domain reads DAMVIQNPRYQVTQFGKPVTLSCSQTLNHNVMYWYQQKSSQAPKLLFHYYDKDFNNEADTPDNFQSRRPNTSFCFLDIRSPGLGDTAMYLCATSRSFGGSVSYEQYFGPGTRLTVT.

The V and J genes are TRBV15 and TRBJ2-7; D could derive from TRBD1 or TRBD2 (5 bases each). The V end lost 5 bases, the J end lost 5 bases, and 22 bases lay between the germline ends. Germline CDR1 reads LNHNV; CDR2 reads YYDKDF (reference sequence). The CDR3 is 16 amino acids. The CDR3 is CATSARKAGRIHEQYF. The CDR3 nucleotides read TGTGCCACCAGCGCCCGTAAGGCAGGGAGAATTCACGAGCAGTACTTC.

The rearrangement joins TRBV28 to TRBJ1-1, with TRBD1 identical over 8 bases. Germline V gene lookup returns CDR1 MDHEN and CDR2 SYDVKM. The CDR3 totals 14 residues. With V trimmed by 7 bases and J by 1 base, 5 bases remained unmatched. In DNA form, the CDR3 reads TGTGCCAGCATCCTTACAGGGGGGAACACTGAAGCTTTCTTT. Translation: CASILTGGNTEAFF. The full variable domain, rest sourced from reference TRBV28 and TRBJ1-1, is DVKVTQSSRYLVKRTGEKVFLECVQDMDHENMFWYRQDPGLGLRLIYFSYDVKMKEKGDIPEGYSVSREKKERFSLILESASTNQTSMYLCASILTGGNTEAFFGQGTRLTVV.

This clonotype was found a few times. The J gene is TRBJ2-7, the V gene TRBV29-1, with 8 bases lining up with TRBD1. Germline trimming cut 1 base from V and 6 bases from J; bases unmatched to any gene: 14. There are 16 residues in the CDR3. Germline CDR1 SQVTM, CDR2 ANQGSEA. The CDR3: CSVEAGGDRGTSEQYF. Written as DNA, the CDR3 is TGCAGCGTTGAAGCCGGGGGTGACAGGGGAACCAGCGAGCAGTACTTC.

This clonotype was seen only once. This may arise from a read error, as a much more abundant clone is one base away. The chain combines TRBV7-3 with TRBJ2-7; no definite D call. Trimming removed 2 bases at V and 6 bases at J, with 17 bases between. The CDR3 spans 15 residues. The germline gives CDR1 SGHTA, CDR2 FQGTGA. In DNA, the CDR3 is TGTGCCAGCAGCTTAGCGCCAGGTCCTACCTGCGAGCAGTACTTC. It yields the protein CASSLAPGPTCEQYF.

CDR3 in DNA: TGTGCCAGCAGCGTAATCCCCCTAGCTTCGTTCGCAGATACGCAGTATTTT. Its translation is CASSVIPLASFADTQYF. The chain recombines TRBV9 with TRBJ2-3; TRBD2 is a possible D gene (5 bases). The CDR3 has 17 amino acids. The V gene lost 1 base and the J gene lost 4 bases, with 19 bases spanning the gap. In germline, CDR1 is SGDLS, CDR2 YYNGEE.

The chain recombines TRBV20-1 with TRBJ2-1, with TRBD2 matching 13 bases. V dropped 0 bases and J dropped 7; count of bases not matched to a gene: 9. The CDR3 has 17 residues. CDR1 DFQATT and CDR2 SNEGSKA come from the germline V gene (reference sequence). CDR3 nucleotides: TGCAGTGCTAGAGATCGACTGGGACTAGCGGGACGTAATGAGCAGTTCTTC. This codes for CSARDRLGLAGRNEQFF.

The chain recombines TRBV10-3 with TRBJ2-5; 9 bases align to TRBD1. V was pared by 4 bases and J by 1 base, with 4 bases of the junction left unmatched. From germline, CDR1 is ENHRY and CDR2 SYGVKD. This CDR3 comprises 15 residues. CDR3 in amino acids: CAISATGGPQETQYF. DNA for the CDR3: TGTGCCATCAGTGCGACAGGGGGTCCCCAAGAGACCCAGTACTTC.

Of note for this clonotype: One end of the junction does not line up with germline, which may come from a read error. The chain carries TRBV11-2 and TRBJ1-2; TRBD1 might be the D (6 bases). The CDR3 has 14 amino acids. Germline lookup yields CDR1 SGHAT and CDR2 FQNNGV. The CDR3 DNA sequence: TGTGCCAGCAGCCGGGGACAACTTAACTATGGCCACACCTTC. This sequence encodes CASSRGQLNYGHTF.

This clonotype was picked up a small number of times. The chain joins TRBV25-1 to TRBJ2-7; D is uncertain. This CDR3 comprises 14 residues. CDR1 is MGHDK, CDR2 SYGVNS, per germline. The ends were cut back, 4 bases at V and 2 bases at J, with 12 bases in the middle. CDR3 amino acids: CASSGQGRPYEQYF. CDR3 bases: TGTGCCAGCAGTGGCCAAGGCAGGCCCTACGAGCAGTACTTC.

A few counts support this clonotype. The CDR3 loop is CSVELSMSIAQFF. DNA of the CDR3: TGCAGCGTTGAACTATCAATGAGTATTGCGCAGTTCTTC. The rearrangement joins TRBV29-1 to TRBJ2-1; D uncertain. The V gene's germline CDR1 is SQVTM and CDR2 ANQGSEA. V gave up 2 bases and J gave up 12 bases, with 17 bases separating them. The CDR3 is made up of 13 amino acids.

V gene TRBV11-2 combines with J gene TRBJ2-7, with D possibly matching TRBD1 (6 bases). The V gene's germline CDR1 is SGHAT and CDR2 FQNNGV. The V end lost 3 bases, the J end lost 0 bases, and 12 bases lay between the germline ends. The length of the CDR3 is 15 residues. CDR3 amino acids: CASSFNQGSSYEQYF. The CDR3 region has the DNA TGTGCCAGCAGCTTTAATCAGGGGAGCTCCTACGAGCAGTACTTC. Full variable domain (missing parts from reference TRBV11-2 and TRBJ2-7): EAGVAQSPRYKIIEKRQSVAFWCNPISGHATLYWYQQILGQGPKLLIQFQNNGVVDDSQLPKDRFSAERLKGVDSTLKIQPAKLEDSAVYLCASSFNQGSSYEQYFGPGTRLTVT.

This clonotype was observed many times. The CDR3 here is CSARRETQYF. The CDR3 DNA sequence: TGCAGCGCACGGCGAGAGACCCAGTACTTC. This sequence joins TRBV29-1 and TRBJ2-5; D gene uncertain. The V end lost 7 bases, the J end lost 4 bases, and 7 bases lay between the germline ends. Per the germline V gene, CDR1 is SQVTM and CDR2 is ANQGSEA. The CDR3 consists of 10 residues.

There are a few counts of this clonotype. The genes are TRBV29-1 and TRBJ2-3; no clear D. The germline gives CDR1 SQVTM, CDR2 ANQGSEA. The CDR3 is 13 amino acids. V gave up 2 bases and J gave up 6 bases, with 12 bases separating them. The CDR3 DNA reads TGCAGCGTTGAACAAAACTTAGGGGATACGCAGTATTTT. Its protein is CSVEQNLGDTQYF.

This clonotype showed up just a few times. The V and J genes are TRBV15 and TRBJ1-6; TRBD1 matches 7 bases. Germline V gene lookup returns CDR1 LNHNV and CDR2 YYDKDF (reference sequence). V lost 2 bases and J lost 0; bases outside the gene matches: 7. The length of the CDR3 is 18 residues. As DNA, the CDR3 is TGTGCCACCAGCAGAAAGACAGGGCGCAGCTCCTATAATTCACCCCTCCACTTT. Translating gives CATSRKTGRSSYNSPLHF.

The gene calls are TRBV24-1 and TRBJ1-1, with a tentative D call TRBD1 (6 bases). The CDR3 runs 14 residues. The V gene lost 3 bases and the J gene lost 8 bases, with 15 bases spanning the gap. Per the germline V gene, CDR1 is KGHDR and CDR2 is SFDVKD. CDR3 residues: CATSDPHGGAEAFF. The CDR3 DNA follows: TGTGCCACCAGTGATCCCCACGGGGGCGCGGAAGCTTTCTTT.

The chain uses TRBV27 and TRBJ2-7; no clear D. This CDR3 has 15 amino acids. The V end was cut by 6 bases, the J end by 2 bases, with 17 bases between. Germline CDR1 reads MNHEY; CDR2 reads SMNVEV (reference sequence). As DNA, the CDR3 is TGTGCCAGCAGAGATTCTAGGGCAGAGACCTACGAGCAGTACTTC. Its translation is CASRDSRAETYEQYF.

This clonotype showed up many times. The V call is TRBV10-3, the J call TRBJ2-6; the D is unclear. The V gene's germline CDR1 is ENHRY and CDR2 SYGVKD. Trimming took off 5 bases at V and 0 bases at J, with 11 bases between the two ends. The CDR3 runs to 16 residues. CDR3 DNA sequence: TGTGCCATCAGTATAAACCCTAGCTCTGGGGCCAACGTCCTGACTTTC. It is translated as CAISINPSSGANVLTF.

This clonotype was counted only a few times. This rearrangement joins TRBV18 to TRBJ2-7; D is ambiguous. The V end lost 3 bases, the J end lost 2 bases, and 14 bases lay between the germline ends. The CDR3 totals 15 residues. Germline V gene data show CDR1 as KGHSH and CDR2 as LQKENI. CDR3 loop: CASSPSSGLTYEQYF. In nucleotides, the CDR3 is TGTGCCAGCTCACCCTCCTCCGGGTTAACCTACGAGCAGTACTTC. The variable domain in full, completed from reference TRBV18 and TRBJ2-7, reads NAGVMQNPRHLVRRRGQEARLRCSPMKGHSHVYWYRQLPEEGLKFMVYLQKENIIDESGMPKERFSAEFPKEGPSILRIQQVVRGDSAAYFCASSPSSGLTYEQYFGPGTRLTVT.

This sequence joins TRBV28 and TRBJ2-3, with D hard to call. The CDR3 spans 15 residues. Germline V lookup: CDR1 MDHEN, CDR2 SYDVKM. V gave up 4 bases and J gave up 0 bases, with 11 bases separating them. The CDR3 loop reads CASSSEYTSTDTQYF. DNA for the CDR3: TGTGCCAGCAGTTCAGAGTATACCAGCACAGATACGCAGTATTTT.